This TCR beta chain was identified in a study of CD8+ T cells in alopecia areata. Study context: The protocol delivered tofacitinib for 6 to 18 months, then withdrew it for 6 months. Study outcomes and limitations: Clarity of TCR sharing across patients fell short of that in mice, possibly HLA-related.

RNA, once extracted, was reverse transcribed into cDNA for use as the sequencing template. The data were produced by immunoSEQ multiplex PCR, yet TCRdb's version contains in-frame clones alone and is incomplete. The repertoire holds about 130,000 clones, with 45% to 50% as singletons. Details on this clone: What it binds is not known.

This sequence was found in a human donor with alopecia areata. This specimen was CD8+ T cells sorted from blood, taken at week 0.

In DNA, the CDR3 is TGTGCCTGGAGTGTAGGATCGAACACCGGGGAGCTGTTTTTT. It specifies CAWSVGSNTGELFF. The chain uses TRBV30 and TRBJ2-2; no clear D gene. V was cut by 0 bases and J by 0 bases, with 5 bases left in between. CDR3 length: 14 residues. Germline-derived CDR1 and CDR2 are GTSNPN and SVGIG (reference sequence).